These T cell receptor beta chains were read from a single sample in a study of cytomegalovirus exposure and HLA in healthy donors. Sequencing was performed with immunoSEQ multiplex PCR; in TCRdb, only in-frame clones are kept and a portion is missing. Of more than 100,000 clones in the sample, roughly 80% were seen once. The material sequenced was PBMCs. The receptors derive from a man aged 50-59 years in good health and CMV-seropositive. CDR3s include the opening cysteine and the closing phenylalanine or tryptophan. Each record gives: clone size, V gene, CDR3 length, J gene, D gene, CDR3 protein, CDR3 DNA. D genes are given only for firm matches. The size field is filled for only some rows; it gives once, few, many or a size class.

-,TRBV28,13,TRBJ1-1,TRBD1,CASSPGQGTEAFF,TGTGCCAGCAGTCCCGGACAGGGAACTGAAGCTTTCTTT
-,TRBV6-5,14,TRBJ2-1,TRBD2,CASNEPGRGNEQFF,TGTGCCTCCAATGAACCCGGGAGGGGCAATGAGCAGTTCTTC
-,TRBV15,16,TRBJ1-2,-,CATSSGLSLESYGYTF,TGTGCCACCAGCAGTGGGCTCTCCCTCGAGTCCTATGGCTACACCTTC
once,TRBV6-5,15,TRBJ2-1,TRBD1,CASRDPRGPYNEQFF,TGTGCCAGCAGGGACCCCAGGGGGCCCTACAATGAGCAGTTCTTC
-,TRBV5-5,14,TRBJ1-2,TRBD1,CASSLEGQGTGYTF,TGTGCCAGCAGCTTGGAGGGACAGGGGACTGGCTACACCTTC
-,TRBV10-1,15,TRBJ2-5,TRBD1,CASSDVQGAQETQYF,TGCGCCAGCAGTGATGTCCAGGGGGCCCAAGAGACCCAGTACTTC
-,TRBV28,14,TRBJ1-1,-,CASSRGSLNTEAFF,TGTGCCAGCAGCCGGGGGAGTCTGAACACTGAAGCTTTCTTT
-,TRBV27,17,TRBJ2-7,TRBD1,CASSLFMTGRGHYEQYF,TGTGCCAGCAGTTTATTTATGACAGGGAGAGGACACTACGAGCAGTACTTC
-,TRBV27,15,TRBJ2-7,-,CASSLYKQNLYEQYF,TGTGCCAGCAGTTTGTATAAACAGAACCTATACGAGCAGTACTTC
-,TRBV10-3,17,TRBJ2-6,-,CAISESVRDSGANVLTF,TGTGCCATCAGTGAGTCGGTTCGAGACTCTGGGGCCAACGTCCTGACTTTC
-,TRBV25-1,16,TRBJ2-1,-,CASMESGPSSYNEQFF,TGTGCCAGCATGGAAAGCGGCCCGAGCTCCTACAATGAGCAGTTCTTC
-,TRBV19,11,TRBJ2-7,-,CASSHSYEQYF,TGTGCCAGTAGTCATTCCTACGAGCAGTACTTC
-,TRBV29-1,11,TRBJ2-7,-,CSVASLGEQYF,TGCAGCGTTGCGAGTCTCGGCGAGCAGTACTTC
-,TRBV6-5,13,TRBJ1-1,-,CASRQVGGTEAFF,TGTGCCAGCAGACAGGTCGGTGGCACTGAAGCTTTCTTT
-,TRBV25-1,14,TRBJ2-7,TRBD2,CASSELAGYYEQYF,TGTGCCAGCAGTGAACTAGCGGGATACTACGAGCAGTACTTC
-,TRBV28,16,TRBJ1-6,-,CASSLFTQGLNSPLHF,TGTGCCAGCAGTTTATTTACTCAGGGGCTCAATTCACCCCTCCACTTT
-,TRBV27,15,TRBJ2-1,-,CASNRDTRHYNEQFF,TGTGCCAGCAACAGGGACACTCGCCATTACAATGAGCAGTTCTTC
-,TRBV6-1,17,TRBJ2-4,-,CASSEDIGGAAKNIQYF,TGTGCCAGCAGTGAAGATATTGGAGGGGCTGCCAAAAACATTCAGTACTTC
-,TRBV11-1,15,TRBJ1-1,TRBD1,CASSSRTGGNTEAFF,TGTGCCAGCAGCTCAAGGACAGGGGGGAACACTGAAGCTTTCTTT
-,TRBV19,14,TRBJ1-5,-,CASSIEQGPQPQHF,TGTGCCAGTAGTATAGAGCAGGGGCCTCAGCCCCAGCATTTT
-,TRBV19,15,TRBJ2-3,TRBD1,CASSPLGGMTDTQYF,TGTGCCAGTAGTCCCCTAGGGGGCATGACAGATACGCAGTATTTT
-,TRBV12-2,18,TRBJ2-3,-,CASRFGLAGPFSTDTQYF,TGTGCAAGTCGCTTCGGACTAGCGGGACCCTTTAGCACAGATACGCAGTATTTT
-,TRBV19,16,TRBJ2-1,TRBD1,CASSLRPGQGYNEQFF,TGTGCCAGTAGTCTTCGTCCTGGACAGGGATACAATGAGCAGTTCTTC
-,TRBV5-4,12,TRBJ2-7,-,CTSSSGMYEQYF,TGTACCAGCAGCTCGGGGATGTACGAGCAGTACTTC
-,TRBV5-1,17,TRBJ1-3,-,CASSLGQTGSSGNTIYF,TGCGCCAGCAGCTTGGGACAGACAGGTAGCTCTGGAAACACCATATATTTT
-,TRBV7-3,16,TRBJ2-2,-,CASSEDPAANTGELFF,TGTGCCAGCAGCGAAGACCCAGCGGCGAACACCGGGGAGCTGTTTTTT
-,TRBV9,12,TRBJ2-2,-,CASSVSGGELFF,TGTGCCAGCAGCGTCAGCGGCGGGGAGCTGTTTTTT
-,TRBV28,17,TRBJ1-4,-,CASRLTGIISLGEKLFF,TGTGCCAGCAGGCTCACAGGGATCATAAGTCTGGGTGAAAAACTGTTTTTT
-,TRBV30,14,TRBJ1-3,TRBD1,CAWSLRGRGNTIYF,TGTGCCTGGAGCCTAAGGGGGCGAGGAAACACCATATATTTT
-,TRBV19,16,TRBJ2-1,-,CASSIGGGQVGNEQFF,TGTGCCAGTAGTATAGGGGGGGGACAGGTGGGAAATGAGCAGTTCTTC
-,TRBV28,15,TRBJ1-4,-,CASSLGSSWEEKLFF,TGTGCCAGCAGTTTAGGTTCCAGCTGGGAGGAAAAACTGTTTTTT
-,TRBV2,14,TRBJ2-2,TRBD1,CASRETGFAGELFF,TGTGCCAGCAGGGAGACAGGGTTCGCCGGGGAGCTGTTTTTT
few,TRBV30,12,TRBJ1-2,-,CAWSGGGGGYTF,TGTGCCTGGAGTGGGGGGGGCGGAGGCTACACCTTC
-,TRBV4-3,18,TRBJ2-1,TRBD1,CASSQEAAGTGPYNEQFF,TGCGCCAGCAGCCAAGAGGCCGCCGGGACAGGGCCCTACAATGAGCAGTTCTTC
-,TRBV2,15,TRBJ2-6,-,CASSGWESGANVLTF,TGTGCCAGCAGTGGGTGGGAGTCTGGGGCCAACGTCCTGACTTTC
once,TRBV10-3,13,TRBJ1-1,-,CAISDTSDTEAFF,TGTGCCATCAGTGACACCAGCGACACTGAAGCTTTCTTT
-,TRBV5-1,15,TRBJ2-5,-,CASSPGGRNDETQYF,TGCGCCAGCAGCCCCGGGGGACGCAACGACGAGACCCAGTACTTC
-,TRBV5-4,14,TRBJ2-7,TRBD1,CASSTTGVKNEQYF,TGTGCCAGCAGCACGACAGGGGTTAAGAACGAGCAGTACTTC
-,TRBV5-5,17,TRBJ2-3,-,CATASRAVPMSTDTQYF,TGTGCCACCGCGTCGCGGGCAGTCCCCATGAGCACAGATACGCAGTATTTT
-,TRBV28,15,TRBJ2-3,TRBD1,CASSGQGASTDTQYF,TGTGCCAGCAGCGGACAGGGGGCGAGCACAGATACGCAGTATTTT
-,TRBV28,15,TRBJ2-2,TRBD2,CASSSAGGGTGELFF,TGTGCCAGCAGTTCAGCGGGAGGTGGCACCGGGGAGCTGTTTTTT
-,TRBV19,16,TRBJ2-7,TRBD2,CASSIGTSGSQCEQYF,TGTGCCAGTAGTATAGGGACTAGCGGGAGTCAGTGCGAGCAGTACTTC
-,TRBV18,15,TRBJ2-7,-,CASSPTSGSSYEQYF,TGTGCCAGCTCACCGACTTCTGGCAGCTCCTACGAGCAGTACTTC
few,TRBV18,18,TRBJ1-4,TRBD1,CASSNYLLGTGDHEKLFF,TGTGCCAGCTCAAACTACTTACTCGGGACAGGGGACCATGAAAAACTGTTTTTT
-,TRBV5-1,13,TRBJ2-1,-,CASSRGLDNEQFF,TGCGCCAGCAGCCGGGGACTGGACAATGAGCAGTTCTTC
-,TRBV7-9,16,TRBJ2-7,TRBD2,CASSSDQLAEYYEQYF,TGTGCCAGCAGCTCAGACCAACTAGCGGAATACTACGAGCAGTACTTC
few,TRBV5-1,16,TRBJ2-5,TRBD2,CASSIGTSSYQETQYF,TGCGCCAGCAGCATCGGGACTAGCAGTTACCAAGAGACCCAGTACTTC
-,TRBV4-1,15,TRBJ2-3,TRBD2,CASSQFGGRENTQYF,TGCGCCAGCAGCCAATTTGGCGGGAGGGAAAATACGCAGTATTTT
-,TRBV5-8,13,TRBJ1-5,-,CASWGGNNQPQHF,TGTGCCAGCTGGGGGGGGAACAATCAGCCCCAGCATTTT
-,TRBV6-5,14,TRBJ2-7,TRBD1,CASSIGQGAHEQYF,TGTGCCAGCAGTATCGGACAGGGGGCCCACGAGCAGTACTTC
-,TRBV5-4,16,TRBJ2-3,TRBD2,CASSPRTSGSTDTQYF,TGTGCCAGCAGCCCCCGGACTAGCGGGAGCACAGATACGCAGTATTTT